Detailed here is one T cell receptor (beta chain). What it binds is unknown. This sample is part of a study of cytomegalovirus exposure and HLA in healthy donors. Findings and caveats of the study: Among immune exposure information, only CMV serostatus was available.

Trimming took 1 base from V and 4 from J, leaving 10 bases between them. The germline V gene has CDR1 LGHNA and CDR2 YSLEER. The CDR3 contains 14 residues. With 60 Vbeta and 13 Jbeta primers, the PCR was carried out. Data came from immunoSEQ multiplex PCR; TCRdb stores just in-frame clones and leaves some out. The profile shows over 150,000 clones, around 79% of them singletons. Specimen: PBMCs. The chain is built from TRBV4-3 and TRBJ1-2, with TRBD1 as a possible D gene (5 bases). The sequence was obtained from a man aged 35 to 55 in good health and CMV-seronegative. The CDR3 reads CASSQVGGAYGYTF. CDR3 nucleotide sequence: TGCGCCAGCAGCCAAGTGGGGGGTGCCTATGGCTACACCTTC.